The present entry profiles one T cell receptor beta chain with its context. Its target is not known. CTLA-4 blockade using ipilimumab, together with focal radiation, was received by patients with chemo-refractory metastatic non-small-cell lung cancer. These data are taken from a study of radiotherapy plus CTLA-4 blockade in lung cancer. Study-level information: Of the patients, about 20% showed objective responses and more than 30% attained disease control.

The protocol was immunoSEQ multiplex PCR, while the TCRdb copy is restricted to in-frame clones and leaves out a portion. The sample has 60,000 or so clones, 77% seen once. Study-level findings and limits: Expansion in blood of tumor-derived TCR clones was seen after radiotherapy plus ipilimumab. With interferon-beta, early dynamics of blood T cell clones were reported to best predict response.

This CDR3 has 18 residues. CDR1 is LNHDA, CDR2 SQIVND, per germline (reference sequence). The germline V and J ends were trimmed by 2 bases and 0 bases, with 16 bases remaining between them. The material sequenced was peripheral blood, taken from a patient treated with radiotherapy plus ipilimumab. The clonotype comes from a human donor with non-small cell lung cancer who had a partial response to radiotherapy plus ipilimumab. This rearrangement joins TRBV19 to TRBJ2-2; D is perhaps TRBD2 (5 bases). The CDR3 reads CASSILVGRLANTGELFF. CDR3 in DNA: TGTGCCAGTAGTATACTTGTAGGGAGACTCGCGAACACCGGGGAGCTGTTTTTT.